This T cell receptor (beta chain) derives from a study of T cell responses to AZD1222 COVID-19 vaccine. Study at large: Second-dose recipients at about 4 or about 12 weeks were treated as one pooled group.

Looked up from germline, CDR1 is SQVTM and CDR2 is ANQGSEA. The ends were cut back, 4 bases at V and 5 bases at J, with 15 bases in the middle. This CDR3 contains 13 residues. Measured with immunoSEQ multiplex PCR; TCRdb has only the in-frame clones, and not every one. The data contain 80,000 to 95,000 clones, around 89% of them singletons. The sequences come from peripheral blood, collected on day 0 of AZD1222 vaccination. The source is an adult in good health. The chain recombines TRBV29-1 with TRBJ2-7; unclear D gene. DNA of the CDR3: TGCAGCGTTGCCACAGATTATTACAACGAGCAGTACTTC. Its protein is CSVATDYYNEQYF.